These 5 T cell receptor beta chains were all obtained from the same sample, sequenced in a study of blood T cell repertoires in COVID-19. Data came from immunoSEQ multiplex PCR; TCRdb stores just in-frame clones and leaves some out. The table has more than 25,000 clones, approximately 90% seen once. The sequenced sample consisted of peripheral blood. The source is a man between 60 and 75 years old with active COVID-19.

V gene TRBV30 combines with J gene TRBJ1-2; 10 bases align to TRBD1. The trim removed 3 bases at V and 8 bases at J, leaving 15 bases unmatched. Germline loops: CDR1 GTSNPN, CDR2 SVGIG (reference sequence). CDR3 length: 16 residues. CDR3 sequence (DNA): TGTGCCTGGAGGCCTTTTTACCGGGACAGGGGCAGCGGCTACACCTTC. Amino acid sequence: CAWRPFYRDRGSGYTF.

This rearrangement joins TRBV25-1 to TRBJ2-1; D ambiguous. Between the trimmed V and J ends, which lost 4 bases and 8 bases, there was a span of 15 bases. CDR3 length equals 14 residues. Germline assignment: CDR1 MGHDK and CDR2 SYGVNS. The CDR3: CASSVLGPKYEQFF. CDR3 DNA sequence: TGTGCCAGCAGTGTGCTAGGCCCCAAATATGAGCAGTTCTTC.

The chain links TRBV6-5 to TRBJ2-5; TRBD1 might be the D (6 bases). Germline V CDR1 and CDR2: MNHEY, SVGAGI. There are 13 residues in the CDR3. V was trimmed by 8 bases and J by 6 bases, leaving 16 bases between them. The CDR3 region is CASRDGDRKTQYF. In DNA form, the CDR3 reads TGTGCCAGCCGGGACGGTGACAGGAAGACCCAGTACTTC.

V and J are TRBV4-2 and TRBJ1-2; D is possibly TRBD1 (6 bases). Germline-derived CDR1 and CDR2 are LGHNA and YNFKEQ. This CDR3 spans 15 amino acids. Trimming cost V 4 bases and J 0 bases, with 12 bases left between them. The CDR3 DNA follows: TGTGCCAGCAGCCCTTCGACAGGTACTAACTATGGCTACACCTTC. Translated: CASSPSTGTNYGYTF.

The chain carries TRBV14 and TRBJ2-1, with 10 bases matching TRBD1. Germline lookup yields CDR1 SGHDN and CDR2 FVKESK. V shed 0 bases and J 2 bases; nucleotides not matched to a gene: 13. The CDR3 totals 20 residues. The chain's CDR3 is CASSQDKSWGDRGTYNEQFF. For the CDR3, the DNA is TGTGCCAGCAGCCAAGATAAAAGCTGGGGGGACAGGGGTACCTACAATGAGCAGTTCTTC.